This paragraph reports one T cell receptor (beta chain). The target of this receptor is not known. Base qualities are missing; no much larger clone stands one base away. These data are taken from a study of human T cells and chemical hapten exposure (dated by TCRdb to about 2021). Context from the whole study: For sensitization, 2% DPC in acetone was applied to a 2 cm by 2 cm area of upper inner arm skin. Weekly therapeutic DPC doses were additionally applied to the scalp of patients throughout the approximately 24-week study period. Patch testing was performed on the upper back with Finn chambers containing 0.01% DPC, and the patch tests were scored after 6 days according to International Contact Dermatitis Research Group standards. Alopecia areata with under or over 50% scalp involvement, alopecia totalis and alopecia universalis were represented in the patient cohort, which was mostly female. Libraries were combined into a pool for sequencing, and differences in TCR yield between samples came mainly from small differences in library volumes within the pool. Peripheral blood TCR repertoire changes were tracked in vivo in alopecia patients during primary and secondary sensitization to the hapten diphenylcyclopropenone (DPC). Blood was sampled from patients pre-sensitization (week 0) and at 2, 6 and about 24 weeks after DPC sensitization. Blood for TCR sequencing was provided by twenty-nine alopecia patients at one to four time points (pre-sensitization, 2, 6 and 24 weeks).

The sample's time point label is to be understood as: pre-sensitization, week 0. This specimen's treatment or condition label, interpreted: therapeutic diphenylcyclopropenone sensitization with weekly scalp DPC. At each patch-test visit, blood was drawn before the patch test was applied. To be eligible, patients had to be aged 18 to 70, diagnosed with alopecia and judged suitable for DPC therapy, while pregnant patients were excluded. Total RNA was extracted from unfractionated whole blood that had been collected in Tempus Blood RNA tubes. Library prep was done by RACE. Sequenced using a NextSeq 500. Library preparation attached unique molecular identifiers to individual cDNA molecules for quantitative, reproducible TCR counting. From each blood RNA sample, both TCR alpha and TCR beta chains were sequenced. Per the authors' processing: Samples had a median of roughly 99,000 TCRs, with a range from 23,224 to 690,600. V, J and CDR3 annotation of the TCR reads was carried out using the Decombinator software suite. Every sample was subsampled to the same number of TCRs (28,000) for the PS versus PT1 abundance plots. Expanded TCRs were defined as absent before sensitization and observed at least eight times at the 2-week time point. TCRdb ran its own pipeline on the public reads, namely fastp trimming at Q25 and MiXCR clone calling, and kept in-frame beta chains. Rows with one shared CDR3 protein collapse into an entry with the most common genes and DNA. TCRdb assigned the V and J calls; the authors' analysis was not used. Across this sample there are some 300,000 distinct CDR3 sequences, with around 5.5% seen only once. The leading ten clones occupy about 7.7% of the sample.

The paper as a whole reports these results and caveats: DPC sensitization did not change the number of TCRs with a frequency above 1 in 1000, and there was no evidence of changes in global repertoire structure. Expanded TCRs formed significantly more large CDR3 similarity clusters than pre-sensitization or healthy control sets, consistent with antigen-driven responses. All patients had alopecia, a presumed autoimmune disease, so their immune response might differ from that of healthy individuals. Repeated subsampling changed both the strength of the expansion versus patch-test correlation and the threshold at which that correlation became significant. The number of PT1 expanded TCRs positively correlated with patch test score, significant at thresholds 8, 16 and 32 but not 4.

The CDR3 numbers 16 residues from cysteine through phenylalanine. The read is trimmed to its CDR3 DNA, 48 bases read in frame from base 1. CDR1 and CDR2 were assigned from the germline V gene (reference sequence) as DFQATT and SNEGSKA. Here V drops 4 bases and J drops 1 base, and the junction holds 6 bases not matched to any gene. This material consisted of whole blood, taken in connection with sensitization to the hapten diphenylcyclopropenone (DPC). This TCR derives from a woman under 30 with alopecia areata. Some clones in this sample may be carry-over from other donors' samples. The chain employs TRBV20-1 and TRBJ2-1, and 11 junctional nucleotides match TRBD2. CDR3 reads: CSANSGGAGSYNEQFF. The DNA reads TGCAGTGCTAATAGCGGGGGGGCCGGGTCCTACAATGAGCAGTTCTTC.